This entry describes one T cell receptor beta chain. What it recognizes is unknown. The data derive from a study of cytomegalovirus exposure and HLA in healthy donors. The wider study: Genetic ancestry analysis placed about 80% of the 398 donors that were genotyped in the Caucasian-associated cluster.

Study results and limitations: Rarity marked most TCR sequences, yet some public TCRs occurred in many donors. Among TCR beta chains, those listed as cytomegalovirus-associated numbered more than 150.

As for the donors, each was a healthy bone marrow donor. Use of 60 Vbeta and 13 Jbeta primers characterized the PCR. The repertoire was sequenced with immunoSEQ multiplex PCR; TCRdb's copy has only in-frame clones and lacks some. This table has 180,000 or so clones, 9.5% appearing once. The sample was PBMCs. This receptor was obtained from a woman aged 25 to 39 in good health and CMV-seropositive.

The CDR3 bases are TGTGCCAGCAGCTTGACAGGGTTGCCCTACGAGCAGTACTTC. Translated, it gives CASSLTGLPYEQYF. V is TRBV13 and J is TRBJ2-7, with 7 bases that match TRBD1. The V gene's germline CDR1 is PRHDT and CDR2 FYEKMQ (reference sequence). The CDR3 extends over 14 amino acids. With 3 bases clipped from V and 2 bases from J, the junction kept 4 bases outside the gene matches.